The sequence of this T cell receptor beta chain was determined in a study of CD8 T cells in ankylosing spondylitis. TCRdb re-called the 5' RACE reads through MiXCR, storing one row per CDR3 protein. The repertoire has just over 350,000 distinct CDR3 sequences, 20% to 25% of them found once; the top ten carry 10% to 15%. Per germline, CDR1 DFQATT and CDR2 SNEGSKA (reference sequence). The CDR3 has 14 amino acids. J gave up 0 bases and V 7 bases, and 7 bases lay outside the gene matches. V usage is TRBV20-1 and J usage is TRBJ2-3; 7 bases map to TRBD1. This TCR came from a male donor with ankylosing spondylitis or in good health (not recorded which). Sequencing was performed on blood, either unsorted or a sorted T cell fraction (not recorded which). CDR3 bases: TGCAGTGGAGACAGGGCCCCTAGCACAGATACGCAGTATTTT. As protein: CSGDRAPSTDTQYF.